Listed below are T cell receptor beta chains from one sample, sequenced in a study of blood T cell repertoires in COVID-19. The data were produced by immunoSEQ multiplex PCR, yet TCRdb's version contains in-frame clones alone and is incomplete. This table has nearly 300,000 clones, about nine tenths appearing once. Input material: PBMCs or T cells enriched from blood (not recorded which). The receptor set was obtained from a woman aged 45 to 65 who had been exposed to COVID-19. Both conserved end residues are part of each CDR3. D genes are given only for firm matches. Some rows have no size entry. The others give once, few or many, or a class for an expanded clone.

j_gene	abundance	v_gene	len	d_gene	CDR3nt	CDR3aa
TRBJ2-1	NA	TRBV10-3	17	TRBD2	TGTGCCATCAGTGCAGGACTAGCGGGGAACAGAGCTGGTGAGCAGTTCTTC	CAISAGLAGNRAGEQFF
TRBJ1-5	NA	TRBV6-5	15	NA	TGTGCCAGTTCTCGCGTCCGGAGGGTCAATCAGCCCCAGCATTTT	CASSRVRRVNQPQHF
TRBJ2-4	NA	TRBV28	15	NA	TGTGCCAGCAGTTTAATACAGGGAAACAAAAACATTCAGTACTTC	CASSLIQGNKNIQYF
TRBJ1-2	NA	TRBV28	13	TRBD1	TGTGCCAGCAGTAGAAGAGGGGGCGGAGGCTACACCTTC	CASSRRGGGGYTF
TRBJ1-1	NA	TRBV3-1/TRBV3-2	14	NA	TGTGCCAGCAGCTCACTCAGGGTGAACACTGAAGCTTTCTTT	CASSSLRVNTEAFF
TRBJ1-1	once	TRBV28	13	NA	TGTGCCAGCAGTTTTGGGGGAGGCACTGAAGCTTTCTTT	CASSFGGGTEAFF
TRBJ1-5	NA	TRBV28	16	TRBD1	TGTGCCAGCAGCCCAGGGACAGGGAGGGCTGTGCGGCCCCAGCATTTT	CASSPGTGRAVRPQHF
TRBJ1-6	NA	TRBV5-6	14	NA	TGTGCCAGCATCTCCGGACCAGGGAATTCACCCCTCCACTTT	CASISGPGNSPLHF
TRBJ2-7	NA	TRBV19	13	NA	TGTGCCAGTAGACGGGACAACTCCTACGAGCAGTACTTC	CASRRDNSYEQYF
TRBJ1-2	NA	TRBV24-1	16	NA	TGTGCCACCAGTGATTCCCGTGTGAGGCATGTCTATGGCTACACCTTC	CATSDSRVRHVYGYTF
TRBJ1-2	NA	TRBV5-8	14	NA	TGTGCCAGCAGCTTGGGCCAGAAGAACTATGGCTACACCTTC	CASSLGQKNYGYTF
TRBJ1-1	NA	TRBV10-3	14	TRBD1	TGTGCCATCAGGGACAGGACAATGAACACTGAAGCTTTCTTT	CAIRDRTMNTEAFF
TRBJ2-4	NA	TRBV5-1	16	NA	TGCGCCAGCAGCTTGACGCCTCCGGGGGCCAAAAACATTCAGTACTTC	CASSLTPPGAKNIQYF
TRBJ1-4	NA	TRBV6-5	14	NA	TGTGCCAGCAGGAGAGACAGAAGTAATGAAAAACTGTTTTTT	CASRRDRSNEKLFF
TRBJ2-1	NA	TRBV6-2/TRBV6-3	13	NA	TGTGCCAGCAGTTACGTACTCTACAATGAGCAGTTCTTC	CASSYVLYNEQFF
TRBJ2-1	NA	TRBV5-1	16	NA	TGCGCCAGCAGCCCGGGGTTGGCCGGGTCGTACAATGAGCAGTTCTTC	CASSPGLAGSYNEQFF
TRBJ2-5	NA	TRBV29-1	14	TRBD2	TGCAGCGTTGGACGGGGGGGCCGGGGAGAGACCCAGTACTTC	CSVGRGGRGETQYF
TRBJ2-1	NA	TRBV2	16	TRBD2	TGTGCCAGCAGTGAGGCGGTGGGGGGGTCAAGAAACGAGCAGTTCTTC	CASSEAVGGSRNEQFF
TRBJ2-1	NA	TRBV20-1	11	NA	TGCAGTGCTGGAGACAGCAATGAGCAGTTCTTC	CSAGDSNEQFF
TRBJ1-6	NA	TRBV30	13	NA	TGTGCCTGGAGTGAACAGGGTAATTCACCCCTCCACTTT	CAWSEQGNSPLHF
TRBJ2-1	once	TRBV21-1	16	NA	TGTGCCAGCAGCAAAGCACAGGGAAGCTCCTACAATGAGCAGTTCTTC	CASSKAQGSSYNEQFF
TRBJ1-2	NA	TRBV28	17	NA	TGTGCCAGCAGTCCATGGGGGATTACAGGGTCTTTTTATGGCTACACCTTC	CASSPWGITGSFYGYTF
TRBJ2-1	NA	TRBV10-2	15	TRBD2	TGCGCCAGCAGTGAGGCGGGGGGCTCCTACAATGAGCAGTTCTTC	CASSEAGGSYNEQFF
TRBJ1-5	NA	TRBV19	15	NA	TGTGCCAGTAGGGGGCCTATGGGGGACTGGCAGCCCCAGCATTTT	CASRGPMGDWQPQHF
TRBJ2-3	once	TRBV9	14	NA	TGTGCCAGCAGCGTATTCACTAGCACAGATACGCAGTATTTT	CASSVFTSTDTQYF
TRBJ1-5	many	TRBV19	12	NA	TGTGCCAGTAGTATCCGGGATCAGCCCCAGCATTTT	CASSIRDQPQHF
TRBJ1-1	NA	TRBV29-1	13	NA	TGCAGCGTTTTCGGACAGACCCTCACTGAAGCTTTCTTT	CSVFGQTLTEAFF
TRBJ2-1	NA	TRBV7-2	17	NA	TGTGCCAGCAGCTCTTCTTGGTTCGAGAGCTCCTACAATGAGCAGTTCTTC	CASSSSWFESSYNEQFF
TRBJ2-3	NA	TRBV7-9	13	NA	TGTGCCAGCAGCTTATTACTAGCAGATACGCAGTATTTT	CASSLLLADTQYF
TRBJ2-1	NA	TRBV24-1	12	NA	TGTGCCACCAGATCACTAGAGGCTGAGCAGTTCTTC	CATRSLEAEQFF
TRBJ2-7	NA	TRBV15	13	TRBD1	TGTGCCACCAGCCTGGGACAGGGGGGCGAGCAGTACTTC	CATSLGQGGEQYF
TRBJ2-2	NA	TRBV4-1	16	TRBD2	TGCGCCAGCAGCCACCGCGGGGGGGCCGGAACCGGGGAGCTGTTTTTT	CASSHRGGAGTGELFF
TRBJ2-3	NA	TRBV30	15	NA	TGTGCCTGGAGTGTACACAGGGCCAGCACAGATACGCAGTATTTT	CAWSVHRASTDTQYF
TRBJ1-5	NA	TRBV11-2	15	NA	TGTGCCAGCAGCTTAGAAGGGGTAGGCAATCAGCCCCAGCATTTT	CASSLEGVGNQPQHF
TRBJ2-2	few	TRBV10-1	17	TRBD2	TGCGCCAGCAGCGAACCAGAATCCGGGACTACCGCCGGGGAGCTGTTTTTT	CASSEPESGTTAGELFF
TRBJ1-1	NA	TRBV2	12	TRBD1	TGTGCCAGCAGGACAGGGGGCTTTGAAGCTTTCTTT	CASRTGGFEAFF
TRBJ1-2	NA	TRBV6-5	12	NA	TGTGCCAGCAGGACCGGGGGGGGTGGCTACACCTTC	CASRTGGGGYTF
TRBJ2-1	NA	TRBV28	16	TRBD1	TGTGCCAGCAGTTTATATCGGACAGGCCTATACAATGAGCAGTTCTTC	CASSLYRTGLYNEQFF
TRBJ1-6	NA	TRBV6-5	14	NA	TGTGCCAGCAGTTACACTATACAGGGTTCGCCCCTCCACTTT	CASSYTIQGSPLHF
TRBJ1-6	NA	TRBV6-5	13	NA	TGTGCCAGCAGCCGGGGAGGCGGATCACCCCTCCACTTT	CASSRGGGSPLHF
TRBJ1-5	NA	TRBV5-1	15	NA	TGCGCCAGCAGCTTGGAAGGGGGTAGCCATCAGCCCCAGCATTTT	CASSLEGGSHQPQHF
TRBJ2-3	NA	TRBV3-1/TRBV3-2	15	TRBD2	TGTGCCAGCAGCTGGGAGGGTGAAAGCACAGATACGCAGTATTTT	CASSWEGESTDTQYF
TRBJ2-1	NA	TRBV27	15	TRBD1	TGTGCCAGCAGTCCCCGGGACAGCTCCTACAATGAGCAGTTCTTC	CASSPRDSSYNEQFF
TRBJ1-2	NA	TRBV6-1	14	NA	TGTGCCAGCAGTGAATTGGCGGCCCACTATGGCTACACCTTC	CASSELAAHYGYTF
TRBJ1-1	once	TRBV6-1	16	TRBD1	TGTGCCAGCAGTGGGGGACAGGGGGCCTTGGACACTGAAGCTTTCTTT	CASSGGQGALDTEAFF
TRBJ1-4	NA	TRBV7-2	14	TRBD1	TGTGCCAGCAGCTCTGGGACAGGGGGGGAAAAACTGTTTTTT	CASSSGTGGEKLFF
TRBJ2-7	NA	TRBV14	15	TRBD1	TGTGCCAGCAGCCAAATCAGGGGGTCCTCCTACGAGCAGTACTTC	CASSQIRGSSYEQYF
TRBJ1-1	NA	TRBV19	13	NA	TGTGCCAGTAGTATATTTTTCGACACTGAAGCTTTCTTT	CASSIFFDTEAFF
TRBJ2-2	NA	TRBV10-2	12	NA	TGCGCCAGCAGTCGAGCGGCCGGGGAGCTGTTTTTT	CASSRAAGELFF
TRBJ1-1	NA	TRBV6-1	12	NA	TGTGCCAGCAGTGATGGAGGTGGTGAAGCTTTCTTT	CASSDGGGEAFF
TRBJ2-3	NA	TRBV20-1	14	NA	TGCAGTGCTAGTTTCCAGCGGGGCACAGATACGCAGTATTTT	CSASFQRGTDTQYF